These 25 T cell receptor beta chains originate from one sample sequenced in a study of blood T cell repertoires in COVID-19. Produced via immunoSEQ multiplex PCR; TCRdb's table is partial and in-frame only. There are approximately 110,000 clones in the sample; more than 80% occur only once, and 32% lies in the top ten. The sequenced material came from peripheral blood. Every receptor here comes from a woman older than 75 with acute or convalescent COVID-19.

A few counts support this clone. The V and J genes are TRBV10-1 and TRBJ2-2; a possible D gene is TRBD1 (5 bases). Germline values: CDR1 WNHNN, CDR2 SYGVQD (reference sequence). The V end was cut by 0 bases, the J end by 5 bases, with 7 bases between. The CDR3 sequence is 14 residues long. The CDR3 is CASSESGDTGELFF. The CDR3 nucleotides are TGCGCCAGCAGTGAGTCAGGGGATACCGGGGAGCTGTTTTTT.

V gene TRBV18 combines with J gene TRBJ1-1; D is unclear. This CDR3 contains 13 residues. V shed 6 bases and J shed 6 bases, with 14 bases lying between them. Looked up from germline, CDR1 is KGHSH and CDR2 is LQKENI. DNA of the CDR3: TGTGCCAGCTCGACCACCGTGGAGGCTGAAGCTTTCTTT. Its translation: CASSTTVEAEAFF.

The chain recombines TRBV5-6 with TRBJ2-2; 7 bases are shared with TRBD1. The junction had 4 bases not matched to a gene; V was cut back by 5 bases and J by 0 bases. CDR1 is SGHDT, CDR2 YYEEEE, per germline. The CDR3 contains 15 residues. The CDR3 bases are TGTGCCAGCAGGACCGGGACAGCGAACACCGGGGAGCTGTTTTTT. This gives the protein CASRTGTANTGELFF. Based on the CDR3 plus reference TRBV5-6 and TRBJ2-2, the full variable domain is DAGVTQSPTHLIKTRGQQVTLRCSPKSGHDTVSWYQQALGQGPQFIFQYYEEEERQRGNFPDRFSGHQFPNYSSELNVNALLLGDSALYLCASRTGTANTGELFFGEGSRLTVL.

This chain connects TRBV19 to TRBJ1-2, with 7 bases that match TRBD1. This CDR3 contains 18 residues. In germline, CDR1 is LNHDA, CDR2 SQIVND (reference sequence). V lost 3 bases to trimming and J lost 3 bases; unmatched junction nucleotides: 16. The CDR3 sequence is CASSIEGYRGTTYYGYTF. DNA for the CDR3: TGTGCCAGTAGTATTGAGGGGTACAGGGGCACCACGTACTATGGCTACACCTTC.

Written as DNA, the CDR3 is TGCAGTGCTAGGGGGGGAGGCGAGCAGTACTTC. Encoded protein: CSARGGGEQYF. This chain connects TRBV20-1 to TRBJ2-7; perhaps TRBD2 as D (6 bases). Between the trimmed V and J ends, which lost 3 bases and 6 bases, there was a span of 9 bases. The CDR3 has 11 amino acids. Germline V lookup: CDR1 DFQATT, CDR2 SNEGSKA (reference sequence).

The chain joins TRBV5-8 to TRBJ1-4, with D tentatively TRBD1 (6 bases). The CDR3 loop spans 15 amino acids. V lost 0 bases and J lost 3, with 9 bases in between. Germline V gene data show CDR1 as SGHTS and CDR2 as YDEGEE. DNA for the CDR3: TGTGCCAGCAGCTTGGGACAGGCGGCTAATGAAAAACTGTTTTTT. Translated: CASSLGQAANEKLFF.

V usage is TRBV9 and J usage is TRBJ2-3; 13 bases are shared with TRBD2. With 2 bases clipped from V and 6 bases from J, the junction kept 6 bases outside the gene matches. Germline CDR1 and CDR2: SGDLS and YYNGEE. This CDR3 is 16 amino acids long. The CDR3 is CASSVTSGGAGDTQYF. CDR3 DNA: TGTGCCAGCAGCGTCACTAGCGGGGGGGCCGGGGATACGCAGTATTTT.

The J gene is TRBJ2-7, the V gene TRBV7-3; 8 bases are shared with TRBD1. The length of the CDR3 is 13 residues. The germline V gene encodes CDR1 SGHTA and CDR2 FQGTGA. Losses at the gene ends were 5 bases for V and 6 bases for J; bases not matched to a gene: 6. The CDR3 protein is CASSQQTGAEQYF. CDR3 DNA sequence: TGTGCCAGCAGCCAACAGACAGGGGCCGAGCAGTACTTC.

The CDR3 region is CASSEFYRGNTGELFF. CDR3 coding DNA: TGCGCCAGCAGTGAGTTTTACAGGGGGAACACCGGGGAGCTGTTTTTT. J is TRBJ2-2 and V is TRBV10-1; 7 nucleotides agree with TRBD1. Per germline, CDR1 WNHNN and CDR2 SYGVQD (reference sequence). The CDR3 is made up of 16 amino acids. Trimming cost V 1 base and J 1 base; bases outside gene matches: 3.

In regard to this clone: A junction end diverges from the germline sequence, so it may reflect a read error. The chain uses TRBV5-5 and TRBJ1-1, with TRBD1 identical over 8 bases. The CDR3 contains 16 residues. Germline V gene lookup returns CDR1 SGHKS and CDR2 YYEKEE (reference sequence). CDR3 in DNA: TGTGCCTGCAGGGTGGGGACAGGCATCATGAACACTGAAGCTTTCTTT. It yields the protein CACRVGTGIMNTEAFF.

The CDR3 bases are TGTGCCAGCAGCCCCGACAGTCTATATGGCTACACCTTC. Its translation is CASSPDSLYGYTF. The genes are TRBV3-1 (or the pseudogene TRBV3-2) and TRBJ1-2; maybe TRBD1 (5 bases). This CDR3 region has 13 residues. CDR1 and CDR2 (germline): LGHDT, YNNKEL (reference sequence). V lost 4 bases and J 5 bases, leaving 11 bases between the germline ends.

The V call is TRBV30, the J call TRBJ2-1, with 9 bases that match TRBD2. V gave up 1 base and J gave up 13 bases; unmatched junction bases: 5. Germline-derived CDR1 and CDR2 are GTSNPN and SVGIG (reference sequence). This CDR3 region has 12 residues. The CDR3 coding sequence is TGTGCCTGGAGTGCCGCGGGGGGGCCTCAGTTCTTC. Translation gives CAWSAAGGPQFF. The full variable domain, rest sourced from reference TRBV30 and TRBJ2-1, is SQTIHQWPATLVQPVGSPLSLECTVEGTSNPNLYWYRQAAGRGLQLLFYSVGIGQISSEVPQNLSASRPQDRQFILSSKKLLLSDSGFYLCAWSAAGGPQFFGPGTRLTVL.

The J gene is TRBJ2-3, the V gene TRBV7-2; 13 bases match TRBD2. The CDR3 is 16 residues long. In germline, CDR1 is SGHTA, CDR2 FQGNSA. The ends lost 5 bases at V and 6 bases at J; junction bases unmatched: 8. The CDR3 region has the DNA TGTGCCAGCAGCCTCGGACTAGCGGGGGCGGGGGATACGCAGTATTTT. This gives the protein CASSLGLAGAGDTQYF.

The chain joins TRBV5-1 to TRBJ2-7; 7 bases fit TRBD2. V lost 3 bases and J lost 5; bases outside the gene matches: 5. The CDR3 has 13 amino acids. CDR1 and CDR2 from the germline V gene are SGHRS and YFSETQ. CDR3: CASSSRLADEQYF. The CDR3, as DNA: TGCGCCAGCAGCTCGCGTCTAGCGGACGAGCAGTACTTC.

This clone was observed a single time. The chain combines TRBV3-1 (or the pseudogene TRBV3-2) with TRBJ1-5; D is unresolved. Germline loops: CDR1 LGHDT, CDR2 YNNKEL (reference sequence). This CDR3 region has 13 residues. The V end lost 2 bases, the J end lost 4 bases, and 6 bases lay between the germline ends. The DNA of the CDR3 is TGTGCCAGCAGCCAATCGGGGAATCAGCCCCAGCATTTT. It codes for CASSQSGNQPQHF.

About this clone itself: Other DNA sequences in this sample translate to the same CDR3. The V and J genes are TRBV5-1 and TRBJ1-5; no definite D call. The V gene lost 4 bases and the J gene lost 3 bases, with 8 bases spanning the gap. From germline, CDR1 is SGHRS and CDR2 YFSETQ. This CDR3 contains 13 residues. CDR3 sequence (DNA): TGCGCCAGCAGCCTCGCGCCCAATCAGCCCCAGCATTTT. This encodes CASSLAPNQPQHF.

This clone was seen more than once but under ten times. The chain carries TRBV4-1 and TRBJ2-5; possible D gene TRBD2, 5 bases. This CDR3 has 15 amino acids. The V end lost 0 bases, the J end lost 2 bases, and 10 bases lay between the germline ends. The V gene's germline CDR1 is MGHRA and CDR2 YSYEKL. CDR3 sequence (DNA): TGCGCCAGCAGCCAAGAGAAGAAGCGGCAAGAGACCCAGTACTTC. Protein product: CASSQEKKRQETQYF.

This clone has just one count. CDR3 loop: CASSLAGQGNQPQHF. DNA for the CDR3: TGTGCCAGCAGTTTAGCGGGACAGGGTAATCAGCCCCAGCATTTT. This rearrangement joins TRBV27 to TRBJ1-5, with 9 bases matching TRBD1. The J segment lost 4 bases and the V segment lost 2 bases, leaving 3 bases of the junction unmatched. CDR3 length: 15 amino acids. Germline CDR1 MNHEY, CDR2 SMNVEV (reference sequence).

This chain uses TRBV5-1 with TRBJ2-7; possibly TRBD1 for D (5 bases). The CDR3 consists of 14 residues. Germline V CDR1 and CDR2: SGHRS, YFSETQ. Trimming removed 1 base from V and 6 bases from J, with 14 bases in between. CDR3 residues: CASSLLDQGTEQYF. CDR3 in DNA: TGCGCCAGCAGCTTGTTAGATCAGGGCACCGAGCAGTACTTC.

V is TRBV2 and J is TRBJ1-2; D is undetermined. The length of the CDR3 is 14 residues. Germline V gene lookup returns CDR1 SNHLY and CDR2 FYNNEI. Trimming left V 6 bases short and J 6 bases short, with 17 bases between. The CDR3 here is CASSVRISGDGYTF. The CDR3 nucleotides read TGTGCCAGCAGCGTCAGGATAAGTGGCGATGGCTACACCTTC.

This chain connects TRBV6-6 to TRBJ1-2; 9 bases line up with TRBD1. J was trimmed by 4 bases and V by 0 bases; bases with no gene match: 3. Germline CDR1 and CDR2: MNHNY and SVGAGI (reference sequence). This CDR3 has 15 amino acids. The CDR3 region has the DNA TGTGCCAGCAGTTACTCGACAGGGGGAAGCTATGGCTACACCTTC. It codes for CASSYSTGGSYGYTF.

V is TRBV19 and J is TRBJ2-1, with a tentative D call TRBD2 (5 bases). The length of the CDR3 is 14 residues. V lost 10 bases to trimming and J lost 4 bases, with 17 bases between them. Per the germline V gene, CDR1 is LNHDA and CDR2 is SQIVND (reference sequence). Here the CDR3 reads CATLGGGSYNEQFF. The CDR3 bases are TGTGCCACCCTTGGCGGAGGATCTTACAATGAGCAGTTCTTC. Looking up the rest from reference TRBV19 and TRBJ2-1 gives the full variable domain: DGGITQSPKYLFRKEGQNVTLSCEQNLNHDAMYWYRQDPGQGLRLIYYSQIVNDFQKGDIAEGYSVSREKKESFPLTVTSAQKNPTAFYLCATLGGGSYNEQFFGPGTRLTVL.

The chain has TRBV2 and TRBJ1-1; D is unclear. The CDR3 is 17 residues long. V was shortened by 8 bases and J by 10 bases, with 32 bases between the two germline ends. Germline V lookup: CDR1 SNHLY, CDR2 FYNNEI. CDR3 region: CASHRAPGPSQGRAAFF. The CDR3, as DNA: TGTGCCAGCCACCGGGCTCCTGGACCCTCCCAAGGGAGGGCAGCTTTCTTT.

The CDR3 bases are TGTGCCAGCAGCAAAGGGCCCCCGGTTCCCAGGGTGGGGACCGGGGAGCTGTTTTTT. It yields the protein CASSKGPPVPRVGTGELFF. The gene calls are TRBV21-1 and TRBJ2-2; TRBD1, the D gene given by the table, was not confirmed from the DNA. TRBV21-1 is given as a pseudogene. This CDR3 has 19 amino acids.

This chain links TRBV4-3 with TRBJ2-1; TRBD2 is a possible D gene (5 bases). The length of the CDR3 is 13 residues. The germline gives CDR1 LGHNA, CDR2 YSLEER. The V and J ends lost 5 bases and 7 bases respectively, with 12 bases between them. The CDR3 loop reads CASSIRTGNEQFF. As DNA, the CDR3 is TGCGCCAGCAGCATCCGGACGGGAAATGAGCAGTTCTTC.